This entry is about one T cell receptor (beta chain). TCRdb re-analysed the RT-PCR reads in MiXCR, keeping a single row per CDR3 protein. This table has 600,000 to 850,000 distinct CDR3 sequences, 11% to 15% appearing once. Germline CDR1 and CDR2: ENHRY and SYGVKD. The CDR3 runs to 15 residues. J was trimmed by 1 base and V by 6 bases; bases with no gene match: 3. This sample is part of a study of response to subunit inactivated influenza vaccine. The chain carries TRBV10-3 and TRBJ2-1; 10 bases fit TRBD1. This TCR derives from a man aged 45-65 years who received an inactivated influenza vaccine. The sequencing used PBMCs from blood, collected roughly 15 days before vaccination. The CDR3 reads CAISGDRGSYNEQFF. CDR3 bases: TGTGCCATCAGCGGGGACAGGGGATCCTACAATGAGCAGTTCTTC.